This is a list of T cell receptor beta chains from one sample in a study of blood T cell repertoires in COVID-19. Using immunoSEQ multiplex PCR, the repertoire was profiled, and TCRdb retains in-frame clones only, with some absent. The sample has roughly 180,000 clones; 65% to 90% are singletons. Sequencing used peripheral blood. These receptors were taken from a man in his fifties or sixties with acute or convalescent COVID-19. The conserved cysteine and the conserved F or W are not part of the CDR3 here. The order of the fields is V gene, J gene, CDR3 protein.

v_gene: TRBV24-1; j_gene: TRBJ1-2; CDR3aa: ATSEPTGQVYGYT
v_gene: TRBV2; j_gene: TRBJ1-4; CDR3aa: ASPAPGNEKLF
v_gene: TRBV7-2; j_gene: TRBJ1-2; CDR3aa: ASSWPSLPLT
v_gene: TRBV5-1; j_gene: TRBJ2-1; CDR3aa: ASSLTGQGVIPYNEQF
v_gene: TRBV7-7; j_gene: TRBJ2-7; CDR3aa: ASTSGNSYEQY
v_gene: TRBV11-2; j_gene: TRBJ2-7; CDR3aa: ASSLGHQGYEQY
v_gene: TRBV9; j_gene: TRBJ1-2; CDR3aa: ASSVHPRTGNYGYT
v_gene: TRBV27; j_gene: TRBJ1-1; CDR3aa: ASRQGLGTEAF
v_gene: TRBV18; j_gene: TRBJ1-2; CDR3aa: ASSFQTGGALYGYT
v_gene: TRBV5-1; j_gene: TRBJ1-1; CDR3aa: ASSLGTANTEAF
v_gene: TRBV4-1; j_gene: TRBJ2-5; CDR3aa: ASSQYGTSGSETQY
v_gene: TRBV18; j_gene: TRBJ2-7; CDR3aa: ASSPGEQVEQY
v_gene: TRBV5-6; j_gene: TRBJ2-7; CDR3aa: ASSSTGGDWMRREQY
v_gene: TRBV2; j_gene: TRBJ1-6; CDR3aa: ASRDRGSPLH
v_gene: TRBV5-5; j_gene: TRBJ1-1; CDR3aa: ASSFRTGATEAF
v_gene: TRBV10-2; j_gene: TRBJ1-4; CDR3aa: ASSEIAEGKLF
v_gene: TRBV15; j_gene: TRBJ2-5; CDR3aa: ATSRGQGGTQY
v_gene: TRBV30; j_gene: TRBJ1-5; CDR3aa: AWSGEGNQPQH
v_gene: TRBV9; j_gene: TRBJ1-2; CDR3aa: ASSVDQVNYGYT
v_gene: TRBV9; j_gene: TRBJ2-1; CDR3aa: ASSELANSYNEQF
v_gene: TRBV19; j_gene: TRBJ2-3; CDR3aa: ASSWNAGTSGIHTDTQY
v_gene: TRBV19; j_gene: TRBJ2-3; CDR3aa: ASNRGEGTSGKAQY
v_gene: TRBV28; j_gene: TRBJ1-1; CDR3aa: ASRAGGMNTEAF
v_gene: TRBV28; j_gene: TRBJ2-3; CDR3aa: ASSPPPGTSGYHTDTQY
v_gene: TRBV5-1; j_gene: TRBJ2-5; CDR3aa: ASSLKASGTQETQY
v_gene: TRBV4-2; j_gene: TRBJ1-2; CDR3aa: ASSHSLRGAYGYT
v_gene: TRBV28; j_gene: TRBJ1-5; CDR3aa: ASSFYLTGANQPQH
v_gene: TRBV27; j_gene: TRBJ2-2; CDR3aa: ASSYNRGVAGELF
v_gene: TRBV9; j_gene: TRBJ2-3; CDR3aa: ASSVDSAPRDTQY
v_gene: TRBV5-1; j_gene: TRBJ2-7; CDR3aa: ASSANPGQGFEQY
v_gene: TRBV28; j_gene: TRBJ2-3; CDR3aa: ASRAGSRDTQY
v_gene: TRBV2; j_gene: TRBJ1-4; CDR3aa: ASSFLQGANEKLF
v_gene: TRBV5-1; j_gene: TRBJ2-1; CDR3aa: ASSLWGTGNNEQF
v_gene: TRBV5-1; j_gene: TRBJ2-1; CDR3aa: ASSRDLSSYNEQF
v_gene: TRBV21-1; j_gene: TRBJ2-7; CDR3aa: ASSKPSGRHKGQY
v_gene: TRBV28; j_gene: TRBJ1-4; CDR3aa: ASSSPSRQTIFANEKLF
v_gene: TRBV6-5; j_gene: TRBJ2-7; CDR3aa: ASSWTGTYEQY
v_gene: TRBV24-1; j_gene: TRBJ2-1; CDR3aa: ATSSGSPTYNEQF
v_gene: TRBV27; j_gene: TRBJ1-5; CDR3aa: ASSQEANQPQH
v_gene: TRBV2; j_gene: TRBJ1-5; CDR3aa: ASSEGQYQH
v_gene: TRBV7-2; j_gene: TRBJ1-5; CDR3aa: ASSFGSNQPQH
v_gene: TRBV11-2; j_gene: TRBJ1-2; CDR3aa: ASAISPGAVMGGYT
v_gene: TRBV5-5; j_gene: TRBJ1-5; CDR3aa: ASSSVPAGAQH
v_gene: TRBV28; j_gene: TRBJ2-2; CDR3aa: ASSFRTGVPGTGELF
v_gene: TRBV5-4; j_gene: TRBJ1-4; CDR3aa: ASSRDRGLEKLF
v_gene: TRBV5-1; j_gene: TRBJ2-1; CDR3aa: ASRSSGSSYNEQF
v_gene: TRBV7-9; j_gene: TRBJ1-5; CDR3aa: ASSLGESQPQH
v_gene: TRBV13; j_gene: TRBJ1-3; CDR3aa: ASSLDGTDSGNTIY
v_gene: TRBV4-2; j_gene: TRBJ1-2; CDR3aa: ASSQDMDRVSYGYT
v_gene: TRBV5-1; j_gene: TRBJ1-1; CDR3aa: ASSGGQTNTEAF
v_gene: TRBV18; j_gene: TRBJ1-5; CDR3aa: ASSPGGLNQPQH
v_gene: TRBV15; j_gene: TRBJ2-2; CDR3aa: ATSKLTGETMNTGELF
v_gene: TRBV2; j_gene: TRBJ2-2; CDR3aa: ATRTSGSRGELF
v_gene: TRBV18; j_gene: TRBJ1-2; CDR3aa: ASSPTRQGNYGYT
v_gene: TRBV7-2; j_gene: TRBJ1-2; CDR3aa: ASSLDWSAGGAGYT
v_gene: TRBV7-8; j_gene: TRBJ1-6; CDR3aa: ASSPLGMYNSPLH
v_gene: TRBV2; j_gene: TRBJ1-5; CDR3aa: ASSEQGNQPQH
v_gene: TRBV19; j_gene: TRBJ1-5; CDR3aa: ASNRGRNQPQH